These 30 T cell receptor beta chains came from one sample sequenced in a study of blood T cells in healthy people across ages. Primers used in a second PCR of about 6 to 12 cycles were a sample-barcoded 5' primer and a J-beta primer mix. Each CDR3 protein is one row after TCRdb ran MiXCR on the 5' RACE reads. The sample lists about 720,000 distinct CDR3 sequences, roughly 20% seen once, with 22% in the top ten. What was sequenced was blood. All receptors come from a man between 65 and 79 years old in good health.

This clonotype was counted only a few times. The V call is TRBV7-9, the J call TRBJ1-2; D unresolved. Germline V gene data show CDR1 as SEHNR and CDR2 as FQNEAQ (reference sequence). This CDR3 has 13 amino acids. The V gene lost 5 bases and the J gene lost 6 bases, with 13 bases spanning the gap. The CDR3 coding sequence is TGTGCCAGCAGCGATCCGGGTTCGGATGGCTACACCTTC. Its protein is CASSDPGSDGYTF.

The chain couples TRBV20-1 to TRBJ1-1; 7 nucleotides line up with TRBD1. V shed 2 bases, J shed 6 bases, and the junction held 9 bases outside the gene matches. Germline V gene sequence: CDR1 DFQATT, CDR2 SNEGSKA (reference sequence). The CDR3 has 14 residues. In DNA, the CDR3 is TGCAGTGCTAGATACCCGGACAGGTCTTCTGAAGCTTTCTTT. Protein sequence: CSARYPDRSSEAFF.

The chain carries TRBV7-9 and TRBJ2-5; possibly TRBD1 for D (6 bases). V gave up 7 bases and J gave up 1 base, with 13 bases separating them. This CDR3 is 14 amino acids long. In germline, CDR1 is SEHNR, CDR2 FQNEAQ (reference sequence). CDR3 sequence reads: CASNFGDTQETQYF. CDR3 sequence (DNA): TGTGCCAGCAATTTTGGGGACACCCAAGAGACCCAGTACTTC.

There are a few counts of this clonotype. The CDR3 reads CASSPRTGGIVATQYF. CDR3 nucleotides: TGCGCCAGCAGCCCCAGGACAGGTGGAATAGTAGCTACGCAGTATTTT. The chain couples TRBV5-1 to TRBJ2-3, with 7 bases identical to TRBD1. Germline V lookup: CDR1 SGHRS, CDR2 YFSETQ. J lost 8 bases, V lost 4 bases, and 16 bases had no gene match. There are 16 residues in the CDR3.

This clonotype showed up just a few times. The chain uses TRBV4-2 and TRBJ2-5; TRBD1 is a possible D gene (6 bases). V was trimmed by 0 bases and J by 1 base, leaving 12 bases between them. This CDR3 has 16 amino acids. CDR1 and CDR2 (germline): LGHNA, YNFKEQ. The CDR3 loop is CASSQDQGGFQETQYF. Here the CDR3 DNA reads TGTGCCAGCAGCCAAGATCAAGGGGGATTCCAAGAGACCCAGTACTTC.

This clonotype was counted between two and nine times. V is TRBV4-3 and J is TRBJ2-4; D may match TRBD1 or TRBD2 (5 bases each). CDR1 is LGHNA, CDR2 YSLEER, per germline. The V end lost 0 bases, the J end lost 8 bases, and 20 bases lay between the germline ends. The CDR3 extends over 17 amino acids. The CDR3 spells CASSQDLGRDGTDIQYF. The DNA for the CDR3 is TGCGCCAGCAGCCAAGATCTAGGCAGGGACGGCACGGACATTCAGTACTTC.

This clonotype showed up just a few times. The chain carries TRBV4-1 and TRBJ2-5; 10 nucleotides line up with TRBD1. CDR1 and CDR2 from the germline V gene are MGHRA and YSYEKL. With V trimmed by 0 bases and J by 6 bases, 7 bases remained unmatched. The CDR3 totals 16 residues. CDR3 bases: TGCGCCAGCAGCCAAGATCAGACAGGGGGCTTTAAGACCCAGTACTTC. Encoded protein: CASSQDQTGGFKTQYF.

This clonotype has more than one count but fewer than ten. The rearrangement joins TRBV24-1 to TRBJ2-3; no clear D. The CDR3 sequence is 15 residues long. Germline CDR1 KGHDR, CDR2 SFDVKD. V dropped 4 bases and J dropped 4 bases, with 14 bases sitting between them. The CDR3 DNA reads as TGTGCCACCAGTGACCCGGCAGGACCCCCAGATACGCAGTATTTT. The encoded protein is CATSDPAGPPDTQYF.

To note about this clonotype: An end of the junction does not agree with germline; a read error may underlie this. V usage is TRBV29-1 and J usage is TRBJ1-1, with a possible D match to TRBD1 (5 bases). CDR1 is SQVTM and CDR2 is ANQGSEA in the germline V gene. CDR3 length: 10 residues. Written as DNA, the CDR3 is TGCAGCGTGGGGCACACTAAAGCTTTCTTT. It specifies CSVGHTKAFF.

The chain carries TRBV6-6 and TRBJ2-7, with D unclear. The CDR3 length is 12 residues. The ends were cut back, 10 bases at V and 2 bases at J, with 12 bases in the middle. Germline CDR1 reads MNHNY; CDR2 reads SVGAGI (reference sequence). The CDR3 here is CATARFTYEQYF. Written as DNA, the CDR3 is TGTGCCACCGCACGTTTTACCTACGAGCAGTACTTC.

The V and J genes are TRBV29-1 and TRBJ2-5; D assignment may be TRBD1 or TRBD2 (6 bases each). The CDR3 covers 13 residues. Trimming pared 3 bases from V and 5 bases from J, leaving 13 bases between. The V gene's germline CDR1 is SQVTM and CDR2 ANQGSEA. Written as DNA, the CDR3 is TGCAGCGTTGACACGGGGGCGCGGGAGACCCAGTACTTC. Translation gives CSVDTGARETQYF.

For this clonotype: A much bigger clone sits one base away, suggesting this may be a read error. Because it lacks the conserved phenylalanine or tryptophan at the end, this CDR3 is likely a read error. The rearrangement uses TRBV20-1 and TRBJ2-4; D unresolved. Germline V lookup: CDR1 DFQATT, CDR2 SNEGSKA (reference sequence). The CDR3 has 15 amino acids. CDR3: CSPRSRPVAKNIQYL. CDR3 coding DNA: TGCAGTCCTAGGAGTAGACCCGTAGCCAAAAACATTCAGTACCTC.

The chain uses TRBV10-3 and TRBJ1-4; no firm D call. The V gene lost 2 bases and the J gene lost 2 bases, with 3 bases spanning the gap. The CDR3 consists of 13 residues. Germline values: CDR1 ENHRY, CDR2 SYGVKD. The CDR3 coding sequence is TGTGCCATCAGTGAGGGGACTAATGAAAAACTGTTTTTT. It is translated as CAISEGTNEKLFF.

This clonotype occurred a few times. This chain connects TRBV4-3 to TRBJ2-3; D is undetermined. CDR1 LGHNA and CDR2 YSLEER come from the germline V gene. The CDR3 extends over 16 amino acids. Trimming removed 1 base at V and 1 base at J, with 12 bases between. The CDR3 DNA is TGCGCCAGCAGCCAAGGTCGAGTCAAGGGCACAGATACGCAGTATTTT. This sequence encodes CASSQGRVKGTDTQYF.

The chain is built from TRBV20-1 and TRBJ1-1; D perhaps matches TRBD1 (6 bases). This CDR3 contains 15 residues. Trimming took off 6 bases at V and 3 bases at J, with 20 bases between the two ends. Looked up from germline, CDR1 is DFQATT and CDR2 is SNEGSKA (reference sequence). The CDR3 bases are TGCAGTGCCCCCCGCCCGGGACAACGGGACACTGAAGCTTTCTTT. Encoded protein: CSAPRPGQRDTEAFF.

V is TRBV27 and J is TRBJ2-3; D tentatively reads TRBD1 or TRBD2 (5 bases each). This CDR3 is built from 13 residues. Trimming shortened V by 8 bases and J by 3 bases, and 12 bases separated the two germline ends. From germline, CDR1 is MNHEY and CDR2 SMNVEV (reference sequence). CDR3 nucleotide sequence: TGTGCCAGCGCCCGGGGCCCGACAGATACGCAGTATTTT. Encoded protein: CASARGPTDTQYF.

The chain employs TRBV28 and TRBJ1-5; weak D call: TRBD1 (6 bases). The CDR3 consists of 13 residues. V lost 6 bases and J lost 5, with 11 bases in between. Germline V gene lookup returns CDR1 MDHEN and CDR2 SYDVKM. As DNA, the CDR3 is TGTGCCAGCAGCTCGGGACACCATCAGCCCCAGCATTTT. As protein: CASSSGHHQPQHF. Full variable domain (rest looked up from reference TRBV28 and TRBJ1-5): DVKVTQSSRYLVKRTGEKVFLECVQDMDHENMFWYRQDPGLGLRLIYFSYDVKMKEKGDIPEGYSVSREKKERFSLILESASTNQTSMYLCASSSGHHQPQHFGDGTRLSIL.

This clonotype was detected only once. This chain links TRBV24-1 with TRBJ2-1; D is unresolved. With 5 bases removed from V and 8 bases from J, the gap between germline ends came to 12 bases. The CDR3 spans 13 residues. The germline V gene has CDR1 KGHDR and CDR2 SFDVKD. DNA for the CDR3: TGTGCCACCAGTGTTGTTTCTGACGATGAGCAGTTCTTC. Protein sequence: CATSVVSDDEQFF.

The chain carries TRBV6-5 and TRBJ2-1, with D unclear. V dropped 8 bases and J dropped 10 bases, with 12 bases sitting between them. CDR1 and CDR2 from the germline V gene are MNHEY and SVGAGI. This CDR3 comprises 11 residues. The CDR3, as DNA: TGTGCCAGCGGCCGCGGAAGGGAGCAGTTCTTC. It codes for CASGRGREQFF.

This clonotype has at least ten counts. The V gene is TRBV20-1, the J gene TRBJ2-1; TRBD2 might be the D (6 bases). From germline, CDR1 is DFQATT and CDR2 SNEGSKA (reference sequence). The CDR3 loop spans 16 amino acids. V was pared by 0 bases and J by 7 bases, with 19 bases between. DNA for the CDR3: TGCAGTGCTAGAGATCAGGCCGTAGCGGCCAAGAATGAGCAGTTCTTC. Encoded protein: CSARDQAVAAKNEQFF.

This clonotype showed up many times. This sequence joins TRBV24-1 and TRBJ2-6, with a tentative D call TRBD1 (5 bases). The CDR3 runs to 17 residues. V lost 5 bases, J lost 0 bases, and 13 bases lay in between. Germline V lookup: CDR1 KGHDR, CDR2 SFDVKD. Here the CDR3 DNA reads TGTGCCACCAGTGTCTGGACAAGGGTCTCTGGGGCCAACGTCCTGACTTTC. Residues: CATSVWTRVSGANVLTF.

This rearrangement joins TRBV5-1 to TRBJ2-5; D perhaps matches TRBD2 (6 bases). The ends were cut back, 0 bases at V and 5 bases at J, with 11 bases in the middle. Germline CDR1 and CDR2: SGHRS and YFSETQ. There are 14 residues in the CDR3. The CDR3: CASSLGASDETQYF. The CDR3 DNA is TGCGCCAGCAGCTTGGGAGCTAGCGACGAGACCCAGTACTTC.

The chain carries TRBV6-6 and TRBJ1-4; a possible D gene is TRBD1 (5 bases). Germline lookup yields CDR1 MNHNY and CDR2 SVGAGI (reference sequence). V was shortened by 0 bases and J by 3 bases, with 8 bases between the two germline ends. This CDR3 contains 15 residues. The CDR3 coding sequence is TGTGCCAGCAGTTACTCTCCAGGGTCTAATGAAAAACTGTTTTTT. Translated: CASSYSPGSNEKLFF.

In its sample, this clonotype was seen a few times. The chain employs TRBV24-1 and TRBJ2-5; TRBD1 aligns across 10 bases. The CDR3 totals 15 residues. Germline V gene sequence: CDR1 KGHDR, CDR2 SFDVKD. With V trimmed by 3 bases and J by 5 bases, 5 bases remained unmatched. The CDR3 region has the DNA TGTGCCACCAGTGATCCGACAGGGGGCAGGGAGACCCAGTACTTC. Its translation: CATSDPTGGRETQYF.

This clonotype was picked up a small number of times. The rearrangement links TRBV2 to TRBJ2-5, with 11 bases that match TRBD2. The V segment lost 3 bases and the J segment 6 bases; nucleotides outside the gene matches: 6. The CDR3 spans 15 residues. The germline V gene encodes CDR1 SNHLY and CDR2 FYNNEI. The CDR3 protein is CASSDLAGGKKTQYF. CDR3 bases: TGTGCCAGCAGTGACCTAGCGGGGGGTAAAAAGACCCAGTACTTC.

The J gene is TRBJ1-1, the V gene TRBV18; perhaps TRBD1 as D (5 bases). Germline-derived CDR1 and CDR2 are KGHSH and LQKENI. V was cut by 8 bases and J by 0 bases, with 10 bases left in between. The CDR3 consists of 13 residues. CDR3 coding DNA: TGTGCCAGCGGCGGGGGGATGAACACTGAAGCTTTCTTT. It is translated as CASGGGMNTEAFF.

This clonotype was counted a few times. The CDR3 spells CASSLGRQLQETQYF. The CDR3 DNA reads as TGCGCCAGCAGCTTGGGTCGGCAACTCCAAGAGACCCAGTACTTC. V and J are TRBV5-1 and TRBJ2-5; D is unresolved. Germline V gives CDR1 SGHRS, CDR2 YFSETQ. The length of the CDR3 is 15 residues. V dropped 0 bases and J dropped 1 base, with 10 bases sitting between them.

A remark on this clonotype: At one of its ends the junction is not consistent with the germline gene, which may arise from a read error. The V and J genes are TRBV6-1 and TRBJ2-3, with 12 positions matching TRBD2. The CDR3 covers 17 residues. CDR1 is MNHNS and CDR2 is SASEGT in the germline V gene. CDR3 region: CASRPFQTSGGTDTRYF. The DNA of the CDR3 is TGTGCCAGCAGGCCATTCCAGACTAGCGGGGGCACAGATACGCGGTATTTT.

This clonotype has a count of ten or more. V usage is TRBV10-3 and J usage is TRBJ1-4; the D gene is possibly TRBD1 (5 bases). CDR1 and CDR2 from the germline V gene are ENHRY and SYGVKD. V lost 0 bases, J lost 7 bases, and 15 bases lay in between. The CDR3 runs to 16 residues. The CDR3 sequence is CAISESTSGAGEKLFF. For the CDR3, the DNA is TGTGCCATCAGTGAGTCGACTAGCGGGGCCGGTGAAAAACTGTTTTTT.

This clonotype appeared once. Germline and junction disagree at one end, which may indicate a read error. J is TRBJ2-3 and V is TRBV18; 11 bases are shared with TRBD2. Germline CDR1 reads KGHSH; CDR2 reads LQKENI. The CDR3 has 15 amino acids. Written as DNA, the CDR3 is TGTGCCGGCTCAAGAACTAGCGGGAGTACCCATACGCAGTATTTT. Protein: CAGSRTSGSTHTQYF.